This TCR beta chain was identified in a study of naive and memory T cell subsets. After CD4 positive bead selection, the CD4-negative fraction gave CD8 T cells. This clonotype was found many times. The antigen remains unidentified. The beta constant-region primer was an equimolar mix of two oligonucleotides covering TRBC1 and TRBC2. In TCRdb, the UMI-ligation and nested PCR reads were re-called with MiXCR into one record per CDR3 protein. The sample contains approximately 89,000 distinct CDR3 sequences, 7% to 8% of which appear only once. The study's findings and limits: Each distinct alpha or beta sequence counts as one clonotype.

The junction had 10 bases not matched to a gene; V was cut back by 0 bases and J by 4 bases. The V gene's germline CDR1 is MNHEY and CDR2 SMNVEV (reference sequence). The CDR3 covers 18 residues. The chain recombines TRBV27 with TRBJ1-2; TRBD1 matches 11 bases. The receptor was derived from a human donor in good health. The sequenced material came from central memory CD4+ T cells from blood. The CDR3 DNA follows: TGTGCCAGCAGTTTATCCGAGGACAGGGGGCGTTTCGGCTATGGCTACACCTTC. Translated, it gives CASSLSEDRGRFGYGYTF.